This TCR beta chain was sequenced in a study of T cells in Graves' hyperthyroidism and ophthalmopathy. Study-wide results and caveats: Blood held most thyroid clonotypes expanded above 0.001 frequency. The model foresaw ophthalmopathy a median approximately 6.1 months prior to onset.

This clonotype was detected only a few times. Its specificity is not known. RNA transcripts yielded amplified TCR beta CDR3 regions. The study used the HTBI primer set for a first-round RT-PCR of the TCR CDR3. TCRdb ran MiXCR on the multiplex PCR reads and lists one entry per CDR3 protein. This sample carries about 840,000 distinct CDR3 sequences, 38% of them seen once, and the ten largest clones take 7% to 10%. This CDR3 has 13 residues. Germline trimming cut 7 bases from V and 5 bases from J; bases unmatched to any gene: 7. Germline V gene lookup returns CDR1 ENHRY and CDR2 SYGVKD. Extraction of PBMCs used roughly 9.3 ml of fresh peripheral blood.

The TCR originated in a man aged 18 to 29 with Graves' hyperthyroidism. V usage is TRBV10-3 and J usage is TRBJ2-5, with 7 bases matching TRBD1. The specimen was blood. Here the CDR3 reads CAIMATGWETQYF. The CDR3 nucleotides read TGTGCCATCATGGCGACAGGGTGGGAGACCCAGTACTTC.